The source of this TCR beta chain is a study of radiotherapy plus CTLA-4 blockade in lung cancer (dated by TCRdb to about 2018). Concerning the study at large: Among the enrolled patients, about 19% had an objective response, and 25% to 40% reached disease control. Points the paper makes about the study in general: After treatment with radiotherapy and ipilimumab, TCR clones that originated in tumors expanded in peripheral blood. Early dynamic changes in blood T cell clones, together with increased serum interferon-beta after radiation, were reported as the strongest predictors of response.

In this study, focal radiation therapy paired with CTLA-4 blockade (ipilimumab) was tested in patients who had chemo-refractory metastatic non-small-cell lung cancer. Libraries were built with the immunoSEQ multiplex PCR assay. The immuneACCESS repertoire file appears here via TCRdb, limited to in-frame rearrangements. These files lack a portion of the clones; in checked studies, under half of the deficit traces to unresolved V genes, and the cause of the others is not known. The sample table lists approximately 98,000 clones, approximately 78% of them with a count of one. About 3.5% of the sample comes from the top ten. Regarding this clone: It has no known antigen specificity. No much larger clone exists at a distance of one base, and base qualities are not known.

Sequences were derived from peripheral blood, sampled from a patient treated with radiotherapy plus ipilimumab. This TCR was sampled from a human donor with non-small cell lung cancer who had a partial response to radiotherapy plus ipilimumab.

The CDR3 sequence is CASSKGGPLNTQYF. The DNA reads TGTGCCAGTAGTAAGGGAGGTCCCCTAAATACGCAGTATTTT. The rearrangement combines TRBV19 with TRBJ2-3, with TRBD2 tentatively as D gene (6 bases match). The CDR3 numbers 14 residues from cysteine through phenylalanine. The read is trimmed to its CDR3 DNA, 42 bases read in frame from base 1. From the germline V gene (reference sequence), CDR1 is LNHDA and CDR2 is SQIVND. Trimming costs V 4 bases and J 7 bases, and their ends lie 15 bases apart.